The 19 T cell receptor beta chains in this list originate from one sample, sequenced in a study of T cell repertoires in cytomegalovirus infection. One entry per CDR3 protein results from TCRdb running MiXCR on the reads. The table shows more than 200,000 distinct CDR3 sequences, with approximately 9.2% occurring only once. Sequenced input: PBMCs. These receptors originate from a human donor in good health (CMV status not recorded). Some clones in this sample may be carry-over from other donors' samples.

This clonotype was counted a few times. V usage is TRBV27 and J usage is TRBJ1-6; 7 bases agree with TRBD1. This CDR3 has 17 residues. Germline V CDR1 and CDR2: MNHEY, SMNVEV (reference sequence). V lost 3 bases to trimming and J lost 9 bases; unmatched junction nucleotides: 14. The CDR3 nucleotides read TGTGCCAGCAGTTTCTTATCAGGGGACAGCATAGGTTCACCCCTCCACTTT. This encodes CASSFLSGDSIGSPLHF.

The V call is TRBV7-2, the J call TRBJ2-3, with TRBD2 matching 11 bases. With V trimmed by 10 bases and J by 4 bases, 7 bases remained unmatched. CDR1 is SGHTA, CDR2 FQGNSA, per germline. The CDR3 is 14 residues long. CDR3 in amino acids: CANGSGRAADTQYF. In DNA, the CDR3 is TGTGCCAACGGTAGCGGGAGGGCTGCAGATACGCAGTATTTT.

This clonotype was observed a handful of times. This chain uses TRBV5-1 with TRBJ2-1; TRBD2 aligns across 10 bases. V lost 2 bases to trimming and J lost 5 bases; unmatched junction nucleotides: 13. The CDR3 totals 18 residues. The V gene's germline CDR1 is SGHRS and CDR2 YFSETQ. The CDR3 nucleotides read TGCGCCAGCAGCTTACCTAGCGGGAGTACGTCCCTCAACAATGAGCAGTTCTTC. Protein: CASSLPSGSTSLNNEQFF.

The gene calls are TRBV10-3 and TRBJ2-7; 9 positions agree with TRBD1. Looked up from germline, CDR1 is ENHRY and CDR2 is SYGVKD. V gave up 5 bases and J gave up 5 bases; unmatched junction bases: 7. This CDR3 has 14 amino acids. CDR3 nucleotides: TGTGCCATCAGTTCCGGGACAGGGTCCAACGAGCAGTACTTC. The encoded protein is CAISSGTGSNEQYF.

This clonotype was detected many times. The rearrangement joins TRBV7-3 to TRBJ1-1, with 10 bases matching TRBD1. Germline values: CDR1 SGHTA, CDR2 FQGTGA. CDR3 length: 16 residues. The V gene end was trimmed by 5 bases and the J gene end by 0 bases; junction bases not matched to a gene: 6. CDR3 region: CASSADRGLMNTEAFF. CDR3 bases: TGTGCCAGCAGCGCTGACAGGGGGCTTATGAACACTGAAGCTTTCTTT.

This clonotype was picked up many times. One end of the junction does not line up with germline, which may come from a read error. CDR3 bases: TGTGCCAGCAGCCAAGGTCTCAGACTAGCGGGAGTTGGTGCAGATACGCAGTATTTC. It is translated as CASSQGLRLAGVGADTQYF. The chain employs TRBV3-1 and TRBJ2-3; TRBD2 aligns across 12 bases. The germline V gene encodes CDR1 LGHDT and CDR2 YNNKEL (reference sequence). The CDR3 sequence is 19 residues long.

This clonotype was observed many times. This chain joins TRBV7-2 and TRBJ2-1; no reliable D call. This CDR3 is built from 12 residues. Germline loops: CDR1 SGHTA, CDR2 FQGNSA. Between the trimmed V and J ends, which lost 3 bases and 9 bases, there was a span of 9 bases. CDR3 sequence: CASSLPVGEQFF. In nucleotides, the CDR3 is TGTGCCAGCAGCTTGCCAGTCGGTGAGCAGTTCTTC.

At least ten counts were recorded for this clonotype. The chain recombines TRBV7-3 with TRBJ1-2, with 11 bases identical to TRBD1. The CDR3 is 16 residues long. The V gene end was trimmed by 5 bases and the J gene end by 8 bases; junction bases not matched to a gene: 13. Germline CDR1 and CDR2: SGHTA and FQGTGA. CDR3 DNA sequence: TGTGCCAGCAGCCCTACAAAGGACAGGGGGCGAGGAGGCTACACCTTC. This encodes CASSPTKDRGRGGYTF.

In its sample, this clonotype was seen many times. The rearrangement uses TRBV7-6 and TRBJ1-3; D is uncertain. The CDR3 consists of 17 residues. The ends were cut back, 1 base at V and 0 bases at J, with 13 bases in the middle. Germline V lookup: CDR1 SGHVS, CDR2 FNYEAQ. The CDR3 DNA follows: TGTGCCAGCAGCTTAGAGTCCGCCATGATCTCTGGAAACACCATATATTTT. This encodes CASSLESAMISGNTIYF.

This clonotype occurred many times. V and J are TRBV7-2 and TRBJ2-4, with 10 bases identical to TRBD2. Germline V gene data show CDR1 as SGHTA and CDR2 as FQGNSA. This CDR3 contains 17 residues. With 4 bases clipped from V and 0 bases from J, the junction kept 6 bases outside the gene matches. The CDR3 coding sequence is TGTGCCAGCAGCTCTCGGACTAGCGGATTAGCCAAAAACATTCAGTACTTC. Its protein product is CASSSRTSGLAKNIQYF.

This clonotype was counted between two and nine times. CDR3 nucleotides: TGTGCCAGCAGCTTCGACACACCAAACTATGGCTACACCTTC. Protein: CASSFDTPNYGYTF. The chain joins TRBV7-6 to TRBJ1-2, with unresolved D. This CDR3 is built from 14 residues. Germline CDR1 reads SGHVS; CDR2 reads FNYEAQ. The V gene lost 3 bases and the J gene lost 2 bases, with 10 bases spanning the gap.

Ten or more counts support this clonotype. In DNA form, the CDR3 reads TGTGCCACCAGCAGAGATCCCTCACGAGCTGAAGCTTTCTTT. Its protein product is CATSRDPSRAEAFF. The V and J genes are TRBV15 and TRBJ1-1; the D is unclear. Trimming pared 0 bases from V and 6 bases from J, leaving 11 bases between. The CDR3 consists of 14 residues. From germline, CDR1 is LNHNV and CDR2 YYDKDF (reference sequence). The full variable domain, completed using reference TRBV15 and TRBJ1-1, is DAMVIQNPRYQVTQFGKPVTLSCSQTLNHNVMYWYQQKSSQAPKLLFHYYDKDFNNEADTPDNFQSRRPNTSFCFLDIRSPGLGDTAMYLCATSRDPSRAEAFFGQGTRLTVV.

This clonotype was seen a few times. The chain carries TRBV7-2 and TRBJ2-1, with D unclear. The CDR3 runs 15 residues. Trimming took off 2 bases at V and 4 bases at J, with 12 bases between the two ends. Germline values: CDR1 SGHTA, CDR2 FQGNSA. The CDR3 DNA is TGTGCCAGCAGCTTATCGGCACCGTCATACAATGAGCAGTTCTTC. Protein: CASSLSAPSYNEQFF.

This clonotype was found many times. CDR3: CASSLRIGASYGYTF. The CDR3, as DNA: TGTGCCAGCAGCTTACGGATCGGGGCGAGCTATGGCTACACCTTC. This sequence joins TRBV7-8 and TRBJ1-2; perhaps TRBD1 as D (5 bases). Germline CDR1 SGHVS, CDR2 FQNEAQ. The CDR3 consists of 15 residues. The V gene lost 2 bases and the J gene lost 4 bases, with 14 bases spanning the gap.

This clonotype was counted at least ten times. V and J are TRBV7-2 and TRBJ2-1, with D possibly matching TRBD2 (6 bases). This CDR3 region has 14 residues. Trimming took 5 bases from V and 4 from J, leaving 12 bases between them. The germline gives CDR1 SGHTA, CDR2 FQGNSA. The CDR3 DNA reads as TGTGCCAGCAGCCGGGACTTCTCTTACAATGAGCAGTTCTTC. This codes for CASSRDFSYNEQFF. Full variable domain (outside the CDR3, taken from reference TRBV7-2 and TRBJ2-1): GAGVSQSPSNKVTEKGKDVELRCDPISGHTALYWYRQSLGQGLEFLIYFQGNSAPDKSGLPSDRFSAERTGGSVSTLTIQRTQQEDSAVYLCASSRDFSYNEQFFGPGTRLTVL.

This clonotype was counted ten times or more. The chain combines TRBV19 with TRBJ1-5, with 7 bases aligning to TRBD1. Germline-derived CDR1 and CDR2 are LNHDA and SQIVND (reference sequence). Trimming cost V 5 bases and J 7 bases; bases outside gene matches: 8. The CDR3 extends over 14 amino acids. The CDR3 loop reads CASSVPTGSQPQHF. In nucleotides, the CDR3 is TGTGCCAGTAGTGTTCCGACAGGGTCACAGCCCCAGCATTTT.

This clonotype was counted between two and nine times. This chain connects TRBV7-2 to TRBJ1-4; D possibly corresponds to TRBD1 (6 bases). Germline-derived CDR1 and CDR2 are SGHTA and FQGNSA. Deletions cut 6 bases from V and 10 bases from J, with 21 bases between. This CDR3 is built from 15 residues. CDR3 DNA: TGTGCCAGCAGACCTAATGGACAGCAGTCCAGAAAACTGTTTTTT. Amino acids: CASRPNGQQSRKLFF.

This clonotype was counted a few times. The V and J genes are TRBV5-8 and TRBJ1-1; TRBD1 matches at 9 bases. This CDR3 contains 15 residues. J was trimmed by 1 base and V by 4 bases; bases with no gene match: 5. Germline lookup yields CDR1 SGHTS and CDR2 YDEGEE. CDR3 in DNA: TGTGCCAGCAGCACTGACAGGGGGGGGAACACTGAAGCTTTCTTT. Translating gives CASSTDRGGNTEAFF. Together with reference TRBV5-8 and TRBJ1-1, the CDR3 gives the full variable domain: EAGVTQSPTHLIKTRGQQATLRCSPISGHTSVYWYQQALGLGLQFLLWYDEGEERNRGNFPPRFSGRQFPNYSSELNVNALELEDSALYLCASSTDRGGNTEAFFGQGTRLTVV.

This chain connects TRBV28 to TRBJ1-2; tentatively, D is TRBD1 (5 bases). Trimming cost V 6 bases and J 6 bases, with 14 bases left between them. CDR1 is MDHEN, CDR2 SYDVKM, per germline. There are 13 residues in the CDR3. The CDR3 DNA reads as TGTGCCAGCAGACTACTGACAGATAATGGCTACACCTTC. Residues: CASRLLTDNGYTF.